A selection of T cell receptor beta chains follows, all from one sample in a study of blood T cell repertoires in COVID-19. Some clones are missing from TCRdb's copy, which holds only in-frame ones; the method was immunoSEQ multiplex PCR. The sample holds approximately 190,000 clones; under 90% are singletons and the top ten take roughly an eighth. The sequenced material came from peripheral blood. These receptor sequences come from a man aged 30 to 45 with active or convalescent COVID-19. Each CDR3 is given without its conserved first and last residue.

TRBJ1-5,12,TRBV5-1,ASTLDRLNQPQH
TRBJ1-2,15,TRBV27,ASSLSHGGGIPYGYT
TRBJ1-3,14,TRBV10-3,AASSKGSGPGNTIY
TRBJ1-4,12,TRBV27,ASRPSSSNEKLF
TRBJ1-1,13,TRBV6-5,ASSYRPEGNTEAF
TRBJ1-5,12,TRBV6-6,ASSYSEQAQPQH
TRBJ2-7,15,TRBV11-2,ASSLDLGIAARYEQY
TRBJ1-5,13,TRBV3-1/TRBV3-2,ASSRGQGKGQPQH
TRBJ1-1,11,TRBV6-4,ASPGEGNTEAF
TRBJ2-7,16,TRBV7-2,ASSLVPGTSGRAVEQY
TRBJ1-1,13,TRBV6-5,ASSYGRGQGTEAF
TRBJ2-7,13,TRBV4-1,ASSQSGTSSYEQY
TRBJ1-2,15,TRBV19,ASSIEVKQGVAYGYT
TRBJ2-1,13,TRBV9,ASSEQVGSYNEQF
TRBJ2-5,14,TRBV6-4,ASSDSTSGGAETQY
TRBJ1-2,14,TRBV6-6,ASSRNSDPRGYGYT
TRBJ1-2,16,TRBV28,ASSPQPPDREVNYGYT
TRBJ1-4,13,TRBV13,ASSSPRQGHEKLF
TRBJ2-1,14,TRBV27,ASSSPSGPRHNEQF
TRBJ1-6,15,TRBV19,ASSLFSADRGNSPLH
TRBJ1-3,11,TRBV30,AWKLGSGNTIY
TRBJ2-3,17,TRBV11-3,ASSWGLAGKGAWTDTQY
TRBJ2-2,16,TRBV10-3,AISDLPRQGATAGELF
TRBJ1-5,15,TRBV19,ASSYRTDYLSNQPQH
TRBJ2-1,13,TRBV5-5,ASSFVKAEDNEQF
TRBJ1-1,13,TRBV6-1,ASSELEQSNTEAF
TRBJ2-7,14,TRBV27,ASSSTNWGGDYEQY
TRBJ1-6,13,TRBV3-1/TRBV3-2,ASSQAGGQGSPLH
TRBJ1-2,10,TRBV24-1,ATESGNYGYT
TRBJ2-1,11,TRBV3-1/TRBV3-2,ASSRTSLNEQF
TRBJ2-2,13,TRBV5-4,ASSPDRGDTGELF
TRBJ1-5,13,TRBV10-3,AISESVTGDQPQH
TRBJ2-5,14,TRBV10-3,AISATSSGGAETQY
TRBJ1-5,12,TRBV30,AWSHTGGNQPQH
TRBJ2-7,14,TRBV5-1,ASTLAGVFGSYEQY
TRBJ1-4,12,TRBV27,ASRTGQGNEKLF
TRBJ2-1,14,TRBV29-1,SVVGPSGERYNEQF
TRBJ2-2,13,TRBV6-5,ASKEGPNYTGELF
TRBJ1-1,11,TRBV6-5,ASFKQGNTEAF
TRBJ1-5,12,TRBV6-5,ASSRQGGNQPQH
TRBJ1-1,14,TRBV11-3,ASSYSDRGPRTEAF
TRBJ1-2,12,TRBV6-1,ASSDAGLNYGYT
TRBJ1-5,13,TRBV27,ASSFRTDSNQPQH
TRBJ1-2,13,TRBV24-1,ATSEGQGRDYGYT
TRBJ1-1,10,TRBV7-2,ASSLTPLQAF